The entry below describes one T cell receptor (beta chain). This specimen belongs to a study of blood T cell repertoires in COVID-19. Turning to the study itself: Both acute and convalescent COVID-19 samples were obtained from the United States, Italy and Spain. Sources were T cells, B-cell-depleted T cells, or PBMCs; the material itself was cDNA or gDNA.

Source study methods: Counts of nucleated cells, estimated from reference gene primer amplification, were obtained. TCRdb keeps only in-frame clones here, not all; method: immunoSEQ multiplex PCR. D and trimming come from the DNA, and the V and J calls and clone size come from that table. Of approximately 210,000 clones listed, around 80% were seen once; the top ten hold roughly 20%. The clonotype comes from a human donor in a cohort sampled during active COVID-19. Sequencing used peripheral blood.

CDR3 residues: CASSLGSANNEQFF. The CDR3 region has the DNA TGCGCCAGCAGCTTGGGGTCCGCGAACAATGAGCAGTTCTTC. The chain employs TRBV5-1 and TRBJ2-1; no clear D. The CDR3 is 14 residues long. Trimming stripped 0 bases from V and 5 bases from J, with 9 bases between. CDR1 and CDR2 (germline): SGHRS, YFSETQ.